These 4 T cell receptor beta chains originate from one sample sequenced in a study of OX40 agonist ivuxolimab in advanced cancers. Sequenced by immunoSEQ multiplex PCR; TCRdb stores in-frame clones only, minus some. The table has about 70,000 clones, about 86% seen once. Source: CD4+ or CD8+ T cells sorted from blood, taken in a trial of the OX40 agonist ivuxolimab. The receptors originated from an adult with an advanced solid tumor such as melanoma, head and neck, liver or kidney cancer.

This clone occurred a few times. The V call is TRBV9, the J call TRBJ2-3, with a possible D match to TRBD2 (6 bases). Germline loops: CDR1 SGDLS, CDR2 YYNGEE. With 0 bases removed from V and 0 bases from J, the gap between germline ends came to 11 bases. CDR3 length equals 16 residues. CDR3 nucleotides: TGTGCCAGCAGCGTAGAGGGCGGGATTAGCACAGATACGCAGTATTTT. This codes for CASSVEGGISTDTQYF.

V usage is TRBV27 and J usage is TRBJ1-1; TRBD1 is a possible D gene (5 bases). CDR3 length equals 14 residues. With 4 bases removed from V and 1 base from J, the gap between germline ends came to 10 bases. Germline V lookup: CDR1 MNHEY, CDR2 SMNVEV (reference sequence). CDR3 residues: CASSYRGENTEAFF. CDR3 in DNA: TGTGCCAGCAGTTATCGGGGGGAGAACACTGAAGCTTTCTTT.

The chain couples TRBV11-3 to TRBJ2-1, with a weak D call TRBD2 (6 bases). Germline loops: CDR1 SGHNT, CDR2 YENEEA. There are 14 residues in the CDR3. V was pared by 5 bases and J by 5 bases, with 13 bases between. The CDR3 is CASSPIGGNNEQFF. The CDR3, as DNA: TGTGCCAGCAGCCCTATTGGCGGGAACAATGAGCAGTTCTTC.

V is TRBV30 and J is TRBJ2-1; D may match TRBD1 or TRBD2 (5 bases each). Trimming took off 3 bases at V and 0 bases at J, with 9 bases between the two ends. Germline assignment: CDR1 GTSNPN and CDR2 SVGIG (reference sequence). This CDR3 contains 14 residues. CDR3 sequence: CAWRPGSSYNEQFF. The CDR3 bases are TGTGCCTGGAGACCAGGGAGCTCCTACAATGAGCAGTTCTTC.